The TCR beta chain described here comes from a study of T cells in Graves' hyperthyroidism and ophthalmopathy. Overall study: Sampling of peripheral blood happened at initial diagnosis, prior to any treatment. General study points: A median about 7 months before onset, the model predicted ophthalmopathy. A model using 13 V-J features told ophthalmopathy apart from stable hyperthyroidism.

Patients were excluded for uncontrolled infection, other autoimmune disease, pregnancy or lactation. In this sample, this clonotype turned up many times. Its antigen is as yet unknown. CDR1 is SGHAT and CDR2 is FQNNGV in the germline V gene. The CDR3 sequence is 13 residues long. V was trimmed by 5 bases and J by 1 base, leaving 8 bases between them. Amplification of TCR beta CDR3 regions used RNA as the template. The TCR CDR3 was amplified in a first-round RT-PCR using the HTBI primer set. TCRdb redid the calling of the multiplex PCR reads with MiXCR, one entry per CDR3 protein. The data show hundreds of thousands of distinct CDR3 sequences, just under 20% seen once.

Sequencing was carried out using blood. The chain has TRBV11-2 and TRBJ1-1; D possibly corresponds to TRBD1 (5 bases). The receptor comes from a man aged 40-50 years with Graves' ophthalmopathy. As DNA, the CDR3 is TGTGCCAGCAGCGCGGACACGAACACTGAAGCTTTCTTT. It codes for CASSADTNTEAFF.